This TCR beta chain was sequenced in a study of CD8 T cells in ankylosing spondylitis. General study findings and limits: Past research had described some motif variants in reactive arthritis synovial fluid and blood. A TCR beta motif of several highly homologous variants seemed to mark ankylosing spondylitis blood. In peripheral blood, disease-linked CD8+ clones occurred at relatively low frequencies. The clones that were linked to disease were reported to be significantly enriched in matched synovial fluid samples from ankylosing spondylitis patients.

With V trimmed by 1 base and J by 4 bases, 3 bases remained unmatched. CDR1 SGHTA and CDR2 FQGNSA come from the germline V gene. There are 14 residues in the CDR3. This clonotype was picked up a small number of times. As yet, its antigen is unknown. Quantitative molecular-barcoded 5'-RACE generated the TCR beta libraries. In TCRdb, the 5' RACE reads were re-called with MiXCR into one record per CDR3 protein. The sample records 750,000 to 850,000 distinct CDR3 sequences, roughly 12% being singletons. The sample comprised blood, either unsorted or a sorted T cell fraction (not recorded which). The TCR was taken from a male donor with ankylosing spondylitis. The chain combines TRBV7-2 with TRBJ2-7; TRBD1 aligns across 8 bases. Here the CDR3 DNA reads TGTGCCAGCAGCTTAGGGACAGGGATTTACGAGCAGTACTTC. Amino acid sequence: CASSLGTGIYEQYF. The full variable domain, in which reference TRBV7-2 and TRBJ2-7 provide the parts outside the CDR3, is GAGVSQSPSNKVTEKGKDVELRCDPISGHTALYWYRQSLGQGLEFLIYFQGNSAPDKSGLPSDRFSAERTGGSVSTLTIQRTQQEDSAVYLCASSLGTGIYEQYFGPGTRLTVT.